The 13 T cell receptor beta chains presented below share a single source sample, sequenced in a study of CD8 T cells in ankylosing spondylitis. MiXCR was run by TCRdb on the 5' RACE reads, yielding one entry per CDR3 protein. The repertoire has roughly 120,000 distinct CDR3 sequences, around 13% of them found once; the top ten carry roughly 3%. The material sequenced was blood, either unsorted or a sorted T cell fraction (not recorded which). The receptors stem from a female donor with ankylosing spondylitis or in good health (not recorded which).

In regard to this clonotype: This sequence may be a read error, since a much larger clone differs from it by one base. This chain connects TRBV20-1 to TRBJ2-4; a weak D match, TRBD1 (6 bases). V shed 6 bases and J shed 12 bases, with 21 bases lying between them. The CDR3 covers 13 residues. The V gene's germline CDR1 is DFQATT and CDR2 SNEGSKA (reference sequence). This CDR3 reads CSARGSYEDSQYF. Here the CDR3 DNA reads TGCAGTGCCCGTGGGTCCTACGAGGACAGTCAGTACTTC.

This clonotype appeared a few times. The rearrangement uses TRBV19 and TRBJ2-7, with D hard to call. CDR3 length: 13 amino acids. The germline V gene encodes CDR1 LNHDA and CDR2 SQIVND (reference sequence). Trimming removed 1 base at V and 5 bases at J, with 9 bases between. The CDR3 DNA follows: TGTGCCAGTAGTATAGGGGCCGAGGACGAGCAGTACTTC. As protein: CASSIGAEDEQYF.

This clonotype was detected many times. The V gene is TRBV5-1, the J gene TRBJ1-3, with D maybe TRBD1 (5 bases). CDR1 and CDR2 (germline): SGHRS, YFSETQ. V was cut by 5 bases and J by 4 bases, with 13 bases left in between. The CDR3 is made up of 14 amino acids. CDR3 bases: TGCGCCAGCAGGCTTTTGGGGGAAGGAAACACCATATATTTT. Protein sequence: CASRLLGEGNTIYF.

The sample holds many counts of this clonotype. The rearrangement uses TRBV5-1 and TRBJ1-4; 9 bases fit TRBD1. Germline-derived CDR1 and CDR2 are SGHRS and YFSETQ. The CDR3 is 16 residues long. The V and J ends lost 7 bases and 3 bases, in that order; junction bases with no gene match: 10. The CDR3 loop is CASRGTGTTSNEKLFF. CDR3 in DNA: TGCGCCAGCCGGGGGACAGGGACGACCTCTAATGAAAAACTGTTTTTT.

This clonotype showed up just once. This rearrangement joins TRBV7-9 to TRBJ2-4; 8 nucleotides line up with TRBD2. V was pared by 3 bases and J by 3 bases, with 7 bases of the junction left unmatched. The V gene's germline CDR1 is SEHNR and CDR2 FQNEAQ (reference sequence). The CDR3 runs to 16 residues. CDR3 sequence (DNA): TGTGCCAGCAGCTTGGCGGGGGGTCTTGACAAAAACATTCAGTACTTC. Translating gives CASSLAGGLDKNIQYF.

This clonotype was observed a handful of times. This chain uses TRBV5-1 with TRBJ2-7, with 10 bases that match TRBD2. The V gene's germline CDR1 is SGHRS and CDR2 YFSETQ. Trimming at V came to 4 bases and at J to 1 base, leaving 5 bases not matched to a gene. This CDR3 is built from 15 residues. CDR3 DNA sequence: TGCGCCAGCAGCGGAGCGGGGGGGCTTTCCTACGAGCAGTACTTC. Encoded protein: CASSGAGGLSYEQYF.

This clonotype was counted many times. The rearrangement joins TRBV4-1 to TRBJ2-7; D is uncertain. CDR1 MGHRA and CDR2 YSYEKL come from the germline V gene. The CDR3 has 16 amino acids. V was clipped by 2 bases and J by 3 bases, with 17 bases between them. CDR3 sequence (DNA): TGCGCCAGCAGCCAATATCCTTGGGTCCACCACTACGAGCAGTACTTC. The encoded protein is CASSQYPWVHHYEQYF.

The genes are TRBV20-1 and TRBJ2-1, with D possibly matching TRBD1 (5 bases). The CDR3 has 15 amino acids. CDR1 and CDR2 (germline): DFQATT, SNEGSKA (reference sequence). Between the trimmed V and J ends, which lost 0 bases and 7 bases, there was a span of 16 bases. Here the CDR3 DNA reads TGCAGTGCTAGAGATCACCAGGGCTCGGTTAATGAGCAGTTCTTC. This translates into CSARDHQGSVNEQFF.

This clonotype was observed at least ten times. V usage is TRBV5-1 and J usage is TRBJ2-2, with 9 bases aligning to TRBD2. Germline V gene sequence: CDR1 SGHRS, CDR2 YFSETQ. The ends lost 5 bases at V and 6 bases at J; junction bases unmatched: 11. There are 16 residues in the CDR3. The CDR3 loop is CASSRIAGDGAGELFF. The CDR3 DNA reads as TGCGCCAGCAGTCGGATAGCGGGAGACGGCGCCGGGGAGCTGTTTTTT.

This clonotype was picked up many times. This chain links TRBV6-5 with TRBJ2-1; D might be TRBD2 (5 bases). The CDR3 totals 15 residues. Trimming took 4 bases from V and 7 from J, leaving 17 bases between them. Germline V gene data show CDR1 as MNHEY and CDR2 as SVGAGI. The CDR3 DNA reads as TGTGCCAGCAGTTTTAAAAGACTAAAGTGGAATGAGCAGTTCTTC. Encoded protein: CASSFKRLKWNEQFF.

This clonotype was recorded a few times. J is TRBJ2-3 and V is TRBV7-9; 7 nucleotides agree with TRBD1. The CDR3 length is 13 residues. The germline V gene encodes CDR1 SEHNR and CDR2 FQNEAQ (reference sequence). Trimming removed 6 bases from V and 2 bases from J; junction bases left unmatched: 2. CDR3 region: CASRDRHTDTQYF. The CDR3 nucleotides read TGTGCCAGCAGGGACAGGCACACAGATACGCAGTATTTT.

This clonotype was seen a handful of times. This sequence joins TRBV7-2 and TRBJ2-1; 9 nucleotides agree with TRBD2. V dropped 3 bases and J dropped 0; count of bases not matched to a gene: 3. The CDR3 sequence is 16 residues long. CDR1 SGHTA and CDR2 FQGNSA come from the germline V gene. The CDR3 coding sequence is TGTGCCAGCAGCTTGACTAGCGGTTTCTCCTACAATGAGCAGTTCTTC. It is translated as CASSLTSGFSYNEQFF.

This clonotype has just a few counts. The J gene is TRBJ1-4, the V gene TRBV20-1; TRBD1 might be the D (6 bases). Germline-derived CDR1 and CDR2 are DFQATT and SNEGSKA (reference sequence). V was cut by 1 base and J by 8 bases, with 17 bases left in between. There are 15 residues in the CDR3. CDR3 sequence reads: CSARAFGGEGEKLFF. DNA for the CDR3: TGCAGTGCTAGAGCCTTCGGGGGCGAAGGGGAAAAACTGTTTTTT.